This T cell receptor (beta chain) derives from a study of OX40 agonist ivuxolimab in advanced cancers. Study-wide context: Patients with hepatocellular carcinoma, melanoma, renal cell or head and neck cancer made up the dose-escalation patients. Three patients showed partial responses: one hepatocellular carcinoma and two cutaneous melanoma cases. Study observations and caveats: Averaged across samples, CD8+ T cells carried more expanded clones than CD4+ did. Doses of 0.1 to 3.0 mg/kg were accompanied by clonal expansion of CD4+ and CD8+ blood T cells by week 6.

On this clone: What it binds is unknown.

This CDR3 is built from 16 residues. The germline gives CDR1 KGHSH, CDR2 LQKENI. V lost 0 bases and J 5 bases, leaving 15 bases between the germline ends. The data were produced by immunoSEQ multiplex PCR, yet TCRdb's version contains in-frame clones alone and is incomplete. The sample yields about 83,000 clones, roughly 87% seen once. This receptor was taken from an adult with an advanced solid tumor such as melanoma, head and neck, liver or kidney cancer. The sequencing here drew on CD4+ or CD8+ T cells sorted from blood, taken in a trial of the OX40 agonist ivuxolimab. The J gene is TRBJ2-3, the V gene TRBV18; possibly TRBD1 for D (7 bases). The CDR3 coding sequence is TGTGCCAGCTCACCACCGGGGCAGGGGGGTAGAGATACGCAGTATTTT. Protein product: CASSPPGQGGRDTQYF.